This TCR beta chain derives from a study of blood T cell repertoires in COVID-19. Study-level background: Researchers got acute and convalescent COVID-19 samples from the United States, Italy and Spain. Sources were T cells, B-cell-depleted T cells, or PBMCs; the material itself was cDNA or gDNA.

In the original processing: Amplifying reference gene primers gave estimates of nucleated cell counts. Generated by immunoSEQ multiplex PCR, the TCRdb table keeps only in-frame clones and is missing some. V, J and clone size reflect that table, while D and trimming were determined from the DNA. Of 250,000 or so clones in the sample, around four fifths were seen once. Germline V gene lookup returns CDR1 ENHRY and CDR2 SYGVKD. V gave up 0 bases and J gave up 2 bases; unmatched junction bases: 7. The CDR3 loop spans 17 amino acids. This TCR derives from a woman aged 60-70 years with active or convalescent COVID-19. Sequenced input: peripheral blood. The V gene is TRBV10-3, the J gene TRBJ2-1; 7 positions agree with TRBD2. CDR3 nucleotide sequence: TGTGCCATCAGTGAGTCTTCTAGCGGCACTCCCTACAATGAGCAGTTCTTC. Protein: CAISESSSGTPYNEQFF.